This T cell receptor beta chain is from a study of T cell responses to AZD1222 COVID-19 vaccine. Across the whole study: Pooled together were second doses at about 4 or about 12 weeks.

Repertoires were generated with immunoSEQ multiplex PCR, while TCRdb's copy carries only in-frame clones and drops some. In the table there are about 110,000 clones, roughly 90% of which are singletons. Findings and limits, study-wide: Among spike-specific TCRs, nearly half reportedly target unmutated variant regions. Seropositive status at baseline applied to only six AZD1222 recipients. Clonal diversity may have been underestimated in mostly white British donors.

Regarding this clone: Antigen specificity is unknown.

There are 12 residues in the CDR3. The V end lost 3 bases, the J end lost 5 bases, and 7 bases lay between the germline ends. This specimen was peripheral blood, taken on day 0 of AZD1222 vaccination. The sequence was obtained from an adult in good health. The chain couples TRBV12-3 or TRBV12-4 to TRBJ2-5; D not certain. CDR3 in amino acids: CASSFEVETQYF. CDR3 coding DNA: TGTGCCAGCAGTTTTGAGGTTGAGACCCAGTACTTC.